This T cell receptor (beta chain) was obtained from a study of T cell repertoires in cytomegalovirus infection. Findings and caveats of the study: The ex vivo response was dominated by HLA-C-restricted CMV-specific TCR beta clonotypes.

Looked up from germline, CDR1 is SGHVS and CDR2 is FNYEAQ. V shed 0 bases and J 6 bases; nucleotides not matched to a gene: 4. The CDR3 covers 15 residues. For this clonotype: Its antigen is undetermined.

TCRdb reanalysed the reads using MiXCR and keeps one entry per CDR3 protein. Here the sample spans around 550,000 distinct CDR3 sequences, more than 20% being singletons. Sequencing used PBMCs. The receptor's source is a human donor in good health (CMV status not recorded). Some clones in this sample may be carry-over from other donors' samples. The chain carries TRBV7-6 and TRBJ2-7, with 11 nucleotides matching TRBD2. CDR3 nucleotide sequence: TGTGCCAGCAGCTTAGCTAGCGGGAGGGCCGCCGAGCAGTACTTC. Protein: CASSLASGRAAEQYF.